The present TCR beta chain was sequenced within a study of identifying expanded T cells in peripheral blood. This clone was recorded a few times. What it binds is unknown. During the collection period, no donor immune events like infections were recorded. The study, taken as a whole, reports: Roughly 1.1 clones differed between technical replicates, versus approximately 17 and 20 over time.

V was pared by 2 bases and J by 8 bases, with 15 bases between. The CDR3 covers 15 residues. In germline, CDR1 is MNHEY, CDR2 SVGAGI. The protocol was immunoSEQ multiplex PCR, while the TCRdb copy is restricted to in-frame clones and leaves out a portion. Of about 81,000 clones detected, about four fifths appear once; the ten largest clones hold about 20%. Sequencing was done on a sample of blood. This clonotype originated in a person aged 18 to 75 in good health. The chain employs TRBV6-5 and TRBJ1-4; D gene unclear. The CDR3 sequence: CASSYSGVSSEKLFF. In DNA, the CDR3 is TGTGCCAGCAGTTACAGCGGGGTATCAAGCGAAAAACTGTTTTTT.